Below, 19 T cell receptor beta chains from the same sample are listed, as sequenced in a study of cytotoxic CD8 clonotypes in ibrutinib-treated CLL. Here immunoSEQ multiplex PCR was the method, and the copy in TCRdb shows in-frame clones only, minus some. The table lists tens of thousands of clones, approximately 71% of them singletons. The material was PBMCs, obtained after 12 months of ibrutinib treatment. These receptor sequences come from a human donor with chronic lymphocytic leukemia.

The V and J genes are TRBV28 and TRBJ1-5, with D uncertain. Germline V gene lookup returns CDR1 MDHEN and CDR2 SYDVKM. V lost 7 bases, J lost 4 bases, and 23 bases lay in between. The CDR3 runs to 17 residues. CDR3 sequence (DNA): TGTGCCAGCACCCCCCTGCCGAGGGCGGGCCGAAATCAGCCCCAGCATTTT. Translation: CASTPLPRAGRNQPQHF. The variable domain in full, with the rest retrieved from reference TRBV28 and TRBJ1-5, is DVKVTQSSRYLVKRTGEKVFLECVQDMDHENMFWYRQDPGLGLRLIYFSYDVKMKEKGDIPEGYSVSREKKERFSLILESASTNQTSMYLCASTPLPRAGRNQPQHFGDGTRLSIL.

The V call is TRBV9, the J call TRBJ1-3; D unclear. Germline V gene data show CDR1 as SGDLS and CDR2 as YYNGEE. The CDR3 has 13 residues. Trimming cost V 7 bases and J 0 bases, with 8 bases left between them. CDR3 nucleotides: TGTGCCAGCGCATCGACCTCTGGAAACACCATATATTTT. Translation gives CASASTSGNTIYF.

For the CDR3, the DNA is TGTGCCAGCAGCTTTTCGGTCAGCGGCACAGATACGCAGTATTTT. As protein: CASSFSVSGTDTQYF. The chain recombines TRBV11-2 with TRBJ2-3; D not certain. Germline V gives CDR1 SGHAT, CDR2 FQNNGV. Deletions cut 3 bases from V and 1 base from J, with 11 bases between. This CDR3 region has 15 residues.

V is TRBV2 and J is TRBJ2-5; D may be TRBD1 or TRBD2 (5 bases each). The CDR3 extends over 14 amino acids. V dropped 4 bases and J dropped 5 bases, with 14 bases sitting between them. Looked up from germline, CDR1 is SNHLY and CDR2 is FYNNEI. CDR3 sequence: CASSAGRDGETQYF. Written as DNA, the CDR3 is TGTGCCAGCAGTGCTGGCAGGGACGGGGAGACCCAGTACTTC.

This rearrangement joins TRBV5-1 to TRBJ2-1, with TRBD2 matching over 7 bases. CDR3 size: 15 residues. V lost 5 bases, J lost 7 bases, and 12 bases stayed unmatched. In germline, CDR1 is SGHRS, CDR2 YFSETQ. The CDR3 sequence is CASSPASGAENEQFF. CDR3 bases: TGCGCCAGCAGTCCGGCTAGCGGAGCGGAGAATGAGCAGTTCTTC.

This chain links TRBV4-2 with TRBJ2-1; TRBD2 might be the D (5 bases). CDR1 is LGHNA, CDR2 YNFKEQ, per germline. Trimming took 1 base from V and 0 from J, leaving 10 bases between them. The CDR3 sequence is 16 residues long. CDR3 sequence: CASSQVPGSSYNEQFF. CDR3 nucleotides: TGTGCCAGCAGCCAAGTACCGGGAAGCTCCTACAATGAGCAGTTCTTC.

The J gene is TRBJ1-5, the V gene TRBV19, with TRBD1 as a possible D gene (6 bases). The germline V gene has CDR1 LNHDA and CDR2 SQIVND (reference sequence). The CDR3 has 15 amino acids. Trimming shortened V by 2 bases and J by 0 bases, and 8 bases separated the two germline ends. The CDR3 loop is CASSIIRGSNQPQHF. The CDR3 DNA is TGTGCCAGTAGTATAATCAGGGGTAGCAATCAGCCCCAGCATTTT.

This chain joins TRBV9 and TRBJ2-5, with D unresolved. This CDR3 has 13 amino acids. V lost 0 bases to trimming and J lost 9 bases, with 12 bases between them. CDR1 SGDLS and CDR2 YYNGEE come from the germline V gene. CDR3 in amino acids: CASSVEVWTSQYF. CDR3 sequence (DNA): TGTGCCAGCAGCGTAGAAGTTTGGACGTCCCAGTACTTC.

This sequence joins TRBV5-1 and TRBJ2-7, with D perhaps assigned TRBD1 or TRBD2 (5 bases each). Germline loops: CDR1 SGHRS, CDR2 YFSETQ. The CDR3 is 17 amino acids. Trimming removed 0 bases from V and 5 bases from J, with 21 bases in between. The CDR3 sequence is CASSLGAGTAPRNEQYF. The CDR3 region has the DNA TGCGCCAGCAGCTTGGGCGCCGGGACGGCCCCTCGAAACGAGCAGTACTTC.

The CDR3 loop is CASSPLTSGKETQYF. The CDR3 nucleotides read TGTGCCAGCTCACCTCTGACTAGCGGTAAAGAGACCCAGTACTTC. The chain is built from TRBV18 and TRBJ2-5; 9 bases line up with TRBD2. Germline V gene data show CDR1 as KGHSH and CDR2 as LQKENI. The length of the CDR3 is 15 residues. Trimming cost V 3 bases and J 3 bases; bases outside gene matches: 5.

J is TRBJ2-7 and V is TRBV13; D unclear. V dropped 3 bases and J dropped 1 base, with 10 bases sitting between them. This CDR3 has 14 amino acids. CDR1 and CDR2 (germline): PRHDT, FYEKMQ (reference sequence). The CDR3 DNA follows: TGTGCCAGCAGCTTTCTCCCCACGTCCTACGAGCAGTACTTC. Protein: CASSFLPTSYEQYF.

The rearrangement uses TRBV15 and TRBJ2-1; 8 bases map to TRBD2. CDR3 length equals 16 residues. Germline CDR1 LNHNV, CDR2 YYDKDF (reference sequence). Trimming at V came to 1 base and at J to 7 bases, leaving 9 bases not matched to a gene. The CDR3 region has the DNA TGTGCCACCAGCAGAGGTGGTAATAGCGGGATGAATGAGCAGTTCTTC. Amino acids: CATSRGGNSGMNEQFF. Full variable domain (remainder filled in from reference TRBV15 and TRBJ2-1): DAMVIQNPRYQVTQFGKPVTLSCSQTLNHNVMYWYQQKSSQAPKLLFHYYDKDFNNEADTPDNFQSRRPNTSFCFLDIRSPGLGDTAMYLCATSRGGNSGMNEQFFGPGTRLTVL.

This chain connects TRBV7-6 to TRBJ2-7; no definite D call. CDR3 size: 17 residues. Germline CDR1 and CDR2: SGHVS and FNYEAQ. The ends were cut back, 0 bases at V and 2 bases at J, with 17 bases in the middle. CDR3 in DNA: TGTGCCAGCAGCTTAGCTTCACCGCCGGCGGCAGCCTACGAGCAGTACTTC. It encodes CASSLASPPAAAYEQYF.

The chain uses TRBV7-3 and TRBJ1-1; D may be TRBD1 (5 bases). Germline V gene lookup returns CDR1 SGHTA and CDR2 FQGTGA. Trimming left V 5 bases short and J 8 bases short, with 15 bases between. This CDR3 spans 13 amino acids. The CDR3 DNA sequence: TGTGCCAGCAGCCCTAGACTGGGGGAAGAAGCTTTCTTT. This codes for CASSPRLGEEAFF. Variable domain in full (rest from reference TRBV7-3 and TRBJ1-1): GAGVSQTPSNKVTEKGKYVELRCDPISGHTALYWYRQSLGQGPEFLIYFQGTGAADDSGLPNDRFFAVRPEGSVSTLKIQRTERGDSAVYLCASSPRLGEEAFFGQGTRLTVV.

A few counts support this clone. The rearrangement uses TRBV6-6 and TRBJ2-1; either TRBD1 or TRBD2 may supply D (5 bases each). Germline lookup yields CDR1 MNHNY and CDR2 SVGAGI (reference sequence). The CDR3 consists of 15 residues. With 6 bases removed from V and 2 bases from J, the gap between germline ends came to 14 bases. The CDR3 coding sequence is TGTGCCAGCAGACAAACTGAGGGGACCTACAATGAGCAGTTCTTC. It codes for CASRQTEGTYNEQFF.

V gene TRBV7-3 combines with J gene TRBJ1-5; the match to TRBD1 covers 7 bases. This CDR3 has 16 amino acids. V lost 1 base and J lost 6; bases outside the gene matches: 9. The germline gives CDR1 SGHTA, CDR2 FQGTGA. The CDR3 bases are TGTGCCAGCAGCTTAAGCAGTGAAGGGGGCTGTCAGCCCCAGCATTTT. Its protein is CASSLSSEGGCQPQHF.

The gene calls are TRBV9 and TRBJ2-1; 14 nucleotides align to TRBD2. The CDR3 consists of 16 residues. From germline, CDR1 is SGDLS and CDR2 YYNGEE. V was clipped by 3 bases and J by 9 bases; unmatched bases: 8. Written as DNA, the CDR3 is TGTGCCAGCAGCGCCCGACTAGCGGGAGGGCCAGGTGAGCAGTTCTTC. Protein product: CASSARLAGGPGEQFF.

The rearrangement joins TRBV5-1 to TRBJ2-7, with 9 bases fitting TRBD2. The ends lost 1 base at V and 0 bases at J; junction bases unmatched: 2. This CDR3 is 15 amino acids long. The germline V gene encodes CDR1 SGHRS and CDR2 YFSETQ. The CDR3 region has the DNA TGCGCCAGCAGCTTGATTAGCGGGGGCTCCTACGAGCAGTACTTC. This codes for CASSLISGGSYEQYF.

As DNA, the CDR3 is TGTGCCAGCAGTTTAGCGGGAGGAAAAGAGACCCAGTACTTC. Residues: CASSLAGGKETQYF. V usage is TRBV6-6 and J usage is TRBJ2-5, with TRBD2 matching 10 bases. V was clipped by 4 bases and J by 3 bases; unmatched bases: 2. Germline V lookup: CDR1 MNHNY, CDR2 SVGAGI (reference sequence). This CDR3 region has 14 residues.